This TCR beta chain appears in the sequencing data of a study of neurological immune-mediated disorders. 5'RACE employing 10-nucleotide random UMIs yielded the cDNA. TCRdb re-derived calls from the 5' RACE reads in MiXCR, one entry per CDR3 protein. The data contain about 20,000 distinct CDR3 sequences, approximately 7.8% of them singletons. Germline V gene data show CDR1 as LNHNV and CDR2 as YYDKDF (reference sequence). The CDR3 is made up of 15 amino acids. V shed 5 bases and J shed 3 bases, with 16 bases lying between them. CD4+ or CD8+ T cells at a count of about a million served as input for the sorted libraries. This clonotype was recorded many times.

Specimen: CD8+ T cells from blood. The origin of this receptor is a woman aged 25 to 39 with HTLV-1-associated myelopathy (HAM/TSP). The chain is built from TRBV15 and TRBJ1-1; TRBD1 might be the D (5 bases). CDR3 sequence (DNA): TGTGCCACCAGCCCTACCGGTACAGGTCACACTGAAGCTTTCTTT. Protein product: CATSPTGTGHTEAFF.